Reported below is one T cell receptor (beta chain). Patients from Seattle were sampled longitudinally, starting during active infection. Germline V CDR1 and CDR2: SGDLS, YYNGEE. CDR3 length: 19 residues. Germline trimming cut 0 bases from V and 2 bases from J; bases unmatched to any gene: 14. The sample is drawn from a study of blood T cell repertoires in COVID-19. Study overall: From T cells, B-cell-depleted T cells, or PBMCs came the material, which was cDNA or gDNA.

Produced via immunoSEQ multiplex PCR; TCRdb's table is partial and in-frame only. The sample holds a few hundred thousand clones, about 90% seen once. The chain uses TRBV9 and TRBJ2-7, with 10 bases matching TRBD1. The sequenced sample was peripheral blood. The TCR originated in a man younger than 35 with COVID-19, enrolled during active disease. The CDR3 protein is CASSVVSGQGVQWPYEQYF. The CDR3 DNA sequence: TGTGCCAGCAGCGTAGTATCCGGACAGGGGGTTCAATGGCCCTACGAGCAGTACTTC.